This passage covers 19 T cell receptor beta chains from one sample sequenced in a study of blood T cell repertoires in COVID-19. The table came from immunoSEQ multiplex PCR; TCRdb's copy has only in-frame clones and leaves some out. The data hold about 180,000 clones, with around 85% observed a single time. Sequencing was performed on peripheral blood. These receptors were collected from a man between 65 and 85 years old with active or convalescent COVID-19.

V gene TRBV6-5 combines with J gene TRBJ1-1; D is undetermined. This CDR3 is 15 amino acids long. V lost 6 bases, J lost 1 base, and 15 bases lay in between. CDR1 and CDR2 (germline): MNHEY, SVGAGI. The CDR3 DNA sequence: TGTGCCAGCAGGAGGGCCGACCTCAGGAACACTGAAGCTTTCTTT. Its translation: CASRRADLRNTEAFF.

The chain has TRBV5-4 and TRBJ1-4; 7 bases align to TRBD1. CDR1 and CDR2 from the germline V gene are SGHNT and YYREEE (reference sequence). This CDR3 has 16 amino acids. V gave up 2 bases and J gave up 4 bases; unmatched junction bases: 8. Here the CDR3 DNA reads TGTGCCAGCAGCTTAGGCGCGGACAGGAATAATGAAAAACTGTTTTTT. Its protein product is CASSLGADRNNEKLFF.

The CDR3 DNA is TGTGCCAGCAGCTCCACACTAGCGGTCAATGAGCAGTTCTTC. Translating gives CASSSTLAVNEQFF. The V gene is TRBV11-2, the J gene TRBJ2-1, with 8 bases identical to TRBD2. The V gene's germline CDR1 is SGHAT and CDR2 FQNNGV. With V trimmed by 4 bases and J by 6 bases, 5 bases remained unmatched. The CDR3 consists of 14 residues.

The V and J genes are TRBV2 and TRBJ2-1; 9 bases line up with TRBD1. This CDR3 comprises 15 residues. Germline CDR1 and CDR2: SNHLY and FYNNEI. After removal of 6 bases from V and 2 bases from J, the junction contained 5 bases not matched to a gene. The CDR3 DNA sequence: TGTGCCAGCAGAAAGACAGGGGGGGCCTACAATGAGCAGTTCTTC. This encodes CASRKTGGAYNEQFF. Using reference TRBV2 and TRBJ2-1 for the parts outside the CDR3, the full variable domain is EPEVTQTPSHQVTQMGQEVILRCVPISNHLYFYWYRQILGQKVEFLVSFYNNEISEKSEIFDDQFSVERPDGSNFTLKIRSTKLEDSAMYFCASRKTGGAYNEQFFGPGTRLTVL.

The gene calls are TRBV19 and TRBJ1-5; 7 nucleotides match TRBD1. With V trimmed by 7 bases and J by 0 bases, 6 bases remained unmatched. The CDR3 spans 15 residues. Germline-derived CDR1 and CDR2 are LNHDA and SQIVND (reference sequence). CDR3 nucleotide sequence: TGTGCCAGTACCACAGGGGTTTATAGCAATCAGCCCCAGCATTTT. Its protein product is CASTTGVYSNQPQHF.

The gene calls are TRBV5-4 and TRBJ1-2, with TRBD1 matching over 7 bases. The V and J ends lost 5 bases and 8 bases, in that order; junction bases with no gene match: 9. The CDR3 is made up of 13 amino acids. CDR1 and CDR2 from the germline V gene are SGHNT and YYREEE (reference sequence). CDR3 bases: TGTGCCAGCAGGGCTGACAGGGTGCAGGGCTACACCTTC. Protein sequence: CASRADRVQGYTF.

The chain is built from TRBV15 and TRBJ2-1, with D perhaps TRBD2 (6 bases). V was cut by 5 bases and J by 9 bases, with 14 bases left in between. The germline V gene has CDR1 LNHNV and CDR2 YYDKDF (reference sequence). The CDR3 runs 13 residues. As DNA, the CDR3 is TGTGCCACCAGCGGCTCCCGGGGAGGTGAGCAGTTCTTC. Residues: CATSGSRGGEQFF.

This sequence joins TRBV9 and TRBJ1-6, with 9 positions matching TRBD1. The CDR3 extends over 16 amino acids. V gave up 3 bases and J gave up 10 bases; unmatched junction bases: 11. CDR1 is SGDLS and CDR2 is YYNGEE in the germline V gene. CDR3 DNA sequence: TGTGCCAGCAGCGCTCTTTCCGGGACAGGGACCTCACCCCTCCACTTT. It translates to CASSALSGTGTSPLHF.

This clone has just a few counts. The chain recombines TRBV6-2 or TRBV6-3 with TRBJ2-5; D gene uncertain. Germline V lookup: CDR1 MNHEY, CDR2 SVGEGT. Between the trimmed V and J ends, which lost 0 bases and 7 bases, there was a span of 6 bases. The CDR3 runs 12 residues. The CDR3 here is CASSYSARTQYF. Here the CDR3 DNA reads TGTGCCAGCAGTTACTCGGCCCGGACCCAGTACTTC.

The CDR3 region is CATSSAGNSNQPQHF. The CDR3 coding sequence is TGTGCCACTTCGTCCGCGGGAAATAGCAATCAGCCCCAGCATTTT. This chain links TRBV28 with TRBJ1-5; D is unresolved. CDR1 and CDR2 from the germline V gene are MDHEN and SYDVKM. The CDR3 sequence is 15 residues long. Trimming took 10 bases from V and 0 from J, leaving 16 bases between them. The whole variable domain, filled in from reference TRBV28 and TRBJ1-5, reads DVKVTQSSRYLVKRTGEKVFLECVQDMDHENMFWYRQDPGLGLRLIYFSYDVKMKEKGDIPEGYSVSREKKERFSLILESASTNQTSMYLCATSSAGNSNQPQHFGDGTRLSIL.

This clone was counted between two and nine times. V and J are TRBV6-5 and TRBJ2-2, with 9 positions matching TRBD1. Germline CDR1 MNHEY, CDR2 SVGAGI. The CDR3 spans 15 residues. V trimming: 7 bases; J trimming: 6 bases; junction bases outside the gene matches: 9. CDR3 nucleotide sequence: TGTGCCAGCAAAAAGGGACAGGGAAGGTCCGGGGAGCTGTTTTTT. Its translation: CASKKGQGRSGELFF.

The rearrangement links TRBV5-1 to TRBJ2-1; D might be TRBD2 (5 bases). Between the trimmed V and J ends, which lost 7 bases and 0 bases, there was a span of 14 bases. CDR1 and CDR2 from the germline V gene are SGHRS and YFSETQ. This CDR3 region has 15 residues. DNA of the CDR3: TGCGCCAGCGGGTCGGGGTTCTCCTCCTACAATGAGCAGTTCTTC. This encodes CASGSGFSSYNEQFF. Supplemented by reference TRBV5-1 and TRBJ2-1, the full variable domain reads KAGVTQTPRYLIKTRGQQVTLSCSPISGHRSVSWYQQTPGQGLQFLFEYFSETQRNKGNFPGRFSGRQFSNSRSEMNVSTLELGDSALYLCASGSGFSSYNEQFFGPGTRLTVL.

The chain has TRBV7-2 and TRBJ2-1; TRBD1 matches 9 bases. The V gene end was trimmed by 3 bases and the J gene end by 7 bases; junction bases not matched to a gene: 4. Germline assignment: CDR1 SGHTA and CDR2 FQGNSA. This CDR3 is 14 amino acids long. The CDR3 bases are TGTGCCAGCAGCTTCAGGACAGGGGATAATGAGCAGTTCTTC. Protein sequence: CASSFRTGDNEQFF.

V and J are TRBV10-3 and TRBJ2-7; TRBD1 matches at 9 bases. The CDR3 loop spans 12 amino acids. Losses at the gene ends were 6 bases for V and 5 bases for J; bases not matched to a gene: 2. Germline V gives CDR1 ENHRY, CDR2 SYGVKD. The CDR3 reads CAIRGQGDEQYF. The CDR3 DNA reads TGTGCCATCAGGGGACAGGGCGACGAGCAGTACTTC.

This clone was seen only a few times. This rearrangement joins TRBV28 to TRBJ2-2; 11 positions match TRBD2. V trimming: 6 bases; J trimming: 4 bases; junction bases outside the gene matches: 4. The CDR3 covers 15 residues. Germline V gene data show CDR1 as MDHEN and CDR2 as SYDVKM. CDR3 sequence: CASSRLAGGTGELFF. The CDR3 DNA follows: TGTGCCAGCAGCCGGCTAGCGGGAGGCACCGGGGAGCTGTTTTTT.

The CDR3 bases are TGTGCCAGCAGCCTTCGGACAGGGAGCTCCTACGAGCAGTACTTC. It translates to CASSLRTGSSYEQYF. This rearrangement joins TRBV7-9 to TRBJ2-7; TRBD1 matches at 8 bases. V lost 5 bases, J lost 0 bases, and 6 bases stayed unmatched. The germline V gene encodes CDR1 SEHNR and CDR2 FQNEAQ (reference sequence). The CDR3 consists of 15 residues.

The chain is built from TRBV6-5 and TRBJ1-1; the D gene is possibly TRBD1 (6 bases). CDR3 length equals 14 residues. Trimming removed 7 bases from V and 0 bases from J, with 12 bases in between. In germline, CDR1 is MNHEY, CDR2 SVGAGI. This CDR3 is CASKGPGVNTEAFF. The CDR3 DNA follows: TGTGCCAGCAAAGGGCCAGGGGTGAACACTGAAGCTTTCTTT.

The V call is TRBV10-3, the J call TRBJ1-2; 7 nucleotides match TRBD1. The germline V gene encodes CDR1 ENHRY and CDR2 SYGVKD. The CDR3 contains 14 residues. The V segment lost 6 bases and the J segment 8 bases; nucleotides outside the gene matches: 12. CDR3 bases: TGTGCCATCAGATCGGGACAGAGTTTAGTGGGCTACACCTTC. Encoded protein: CAIRSGQSLVGYTF.

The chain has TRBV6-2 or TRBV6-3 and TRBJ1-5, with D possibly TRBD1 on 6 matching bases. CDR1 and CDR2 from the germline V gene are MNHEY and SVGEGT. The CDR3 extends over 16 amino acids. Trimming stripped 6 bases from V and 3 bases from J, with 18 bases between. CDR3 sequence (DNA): TGTGCCAGCAGCCCCCGATACACAGGGTACAATCAGCCCCAGCATTTT. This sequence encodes CASSPRYTGYNQPQHF.